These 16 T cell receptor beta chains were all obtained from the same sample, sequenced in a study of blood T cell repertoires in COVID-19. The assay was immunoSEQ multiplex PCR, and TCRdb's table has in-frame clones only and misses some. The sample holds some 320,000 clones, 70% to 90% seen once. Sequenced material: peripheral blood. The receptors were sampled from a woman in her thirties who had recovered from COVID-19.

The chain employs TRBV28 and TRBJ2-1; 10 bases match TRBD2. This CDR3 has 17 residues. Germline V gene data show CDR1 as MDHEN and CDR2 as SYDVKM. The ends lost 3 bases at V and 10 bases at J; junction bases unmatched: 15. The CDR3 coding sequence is TGTGCCAGCAGTTTTCCCGCTAGCGGGGGTCCAGGTCAAGAGCAGTTCTTC. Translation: CASSFPASGGPGQEQFF.

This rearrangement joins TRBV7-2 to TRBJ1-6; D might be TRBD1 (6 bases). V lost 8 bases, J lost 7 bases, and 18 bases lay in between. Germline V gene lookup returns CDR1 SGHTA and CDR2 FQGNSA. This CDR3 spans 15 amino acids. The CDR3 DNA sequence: TGTGCCAGCGGAAAGGGGGTGGCAGAGAATTCACCCCTCCACTTT. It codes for CASGKGVAENSPLHF. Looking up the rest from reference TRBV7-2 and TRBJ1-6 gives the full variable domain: GAGVSQSPSNKVTEKGKDVELRCDPISGHTALYWYRQSLGQGLEFLIYFQGNSAPDKSGLPSDRFSAERTGGSVSTLTIQRTQQEDSAVYLCASGKGVAENSPLHFGNGTRLTVT.

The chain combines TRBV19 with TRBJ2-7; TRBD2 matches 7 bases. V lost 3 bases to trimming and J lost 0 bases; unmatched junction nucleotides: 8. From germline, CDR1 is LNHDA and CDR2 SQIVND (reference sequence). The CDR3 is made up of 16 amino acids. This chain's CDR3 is CASSMGKAGTSYEQYF. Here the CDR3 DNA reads TGTGCCAGTAGTATGGGGAAAGCGGGGACCTCCTACGAGCAGTACTTC. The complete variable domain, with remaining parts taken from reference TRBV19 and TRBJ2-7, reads DGGITQSPKYLFRKEGQNVTLSCEQNLNHDAMYWYRQDPGQGLRLIYYSQIVNDFQKGDIAEGYSVSREKKESFPLTVTSAQKNPTAFYLCASSMGKAGTSYEQYFGPGTRLTVT.

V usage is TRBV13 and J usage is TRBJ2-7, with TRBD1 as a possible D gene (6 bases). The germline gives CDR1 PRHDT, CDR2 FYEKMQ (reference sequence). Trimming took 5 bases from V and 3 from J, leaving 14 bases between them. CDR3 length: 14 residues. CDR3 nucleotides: TGTGCCAGCAGCGCAACGCTGGACAGCTACGAGCAGTACTTC. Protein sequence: CASSATLDSYEQYF.

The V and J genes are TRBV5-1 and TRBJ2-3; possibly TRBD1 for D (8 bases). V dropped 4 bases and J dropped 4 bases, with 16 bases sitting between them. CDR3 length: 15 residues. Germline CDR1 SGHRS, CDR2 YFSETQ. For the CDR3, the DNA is TGCGCCAGCAGCGGGGGGGCAGGGGGCCCAGATACGCAGTATTTT. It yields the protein CASSGGAGGPDTQYF.

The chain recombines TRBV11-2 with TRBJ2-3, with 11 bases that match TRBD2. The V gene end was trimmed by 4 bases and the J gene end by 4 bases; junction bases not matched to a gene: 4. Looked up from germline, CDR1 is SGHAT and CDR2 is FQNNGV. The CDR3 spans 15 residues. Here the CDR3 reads CASSSLAGGSDTQYF. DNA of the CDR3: TGTGCCAGCAGCTCATTAGCGGGGGGGTCAGATACGCAGTATTTT. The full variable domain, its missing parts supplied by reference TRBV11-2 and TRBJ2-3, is EAGVAQSPRYKIIEKRQSVAFWCNPISGHATLYWYQQILGQGPKLLIQFQNNGVVDDSQLPKDRFSAERLKGVDSTLKIQPAKLEDSAVYLCASSSLAGGSDTQYFGPGTRLTVL.

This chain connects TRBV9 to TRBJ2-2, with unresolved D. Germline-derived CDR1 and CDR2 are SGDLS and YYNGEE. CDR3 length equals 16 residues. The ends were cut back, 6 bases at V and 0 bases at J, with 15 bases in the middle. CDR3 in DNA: TGTGCCAGCACCCTCGGTGAGGTTACGAACACCGGGGAGCTGTTTTTT. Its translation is CASTLGEVTNTGELFF.

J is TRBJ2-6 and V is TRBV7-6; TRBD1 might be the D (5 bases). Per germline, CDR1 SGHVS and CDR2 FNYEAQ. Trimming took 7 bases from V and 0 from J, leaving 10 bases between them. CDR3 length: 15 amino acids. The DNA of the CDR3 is TGTGCCAGCAACAGGATTACCTCTGGGGCCAACGTCCTGACTTTC. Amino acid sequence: CASNRITSGANVLTF. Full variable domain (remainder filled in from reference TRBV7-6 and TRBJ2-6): GAGVSQSPRYKVTKRGQDVALRCDPISGHVSLYWYRQALGQGPEFLTYFNYEAQQDKSGLPNDRFSAERPEGSISTLTIQRTEQRDSAMYRCASNRITSGANVLTFGAGSRLTVL.

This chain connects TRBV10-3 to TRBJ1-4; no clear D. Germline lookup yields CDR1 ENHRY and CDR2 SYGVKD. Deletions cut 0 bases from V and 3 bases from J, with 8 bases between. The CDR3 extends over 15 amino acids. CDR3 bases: TGTGCCATCAGTGAGTCGAGAGGTGCTAATGAAAAACTGTTTTTT. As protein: CAISESRGANEKLFF.

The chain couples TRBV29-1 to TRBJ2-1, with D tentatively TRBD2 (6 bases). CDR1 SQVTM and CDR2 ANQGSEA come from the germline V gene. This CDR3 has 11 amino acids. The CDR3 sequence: CSSSAGNEQFF. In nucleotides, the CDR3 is TGCAGTTCCTCAGCGGGTAATGAGCAGTTCTTC.

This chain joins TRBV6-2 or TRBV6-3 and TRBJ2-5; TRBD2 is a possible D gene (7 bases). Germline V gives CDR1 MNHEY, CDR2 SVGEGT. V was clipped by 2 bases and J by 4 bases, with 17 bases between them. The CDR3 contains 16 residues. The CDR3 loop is CASSYGPGGRVETQYF. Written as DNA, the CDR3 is TGTGCCAGCAGTTACGGCCCCGGGGGGCGCGTAGAGACCCAGTACTTC.

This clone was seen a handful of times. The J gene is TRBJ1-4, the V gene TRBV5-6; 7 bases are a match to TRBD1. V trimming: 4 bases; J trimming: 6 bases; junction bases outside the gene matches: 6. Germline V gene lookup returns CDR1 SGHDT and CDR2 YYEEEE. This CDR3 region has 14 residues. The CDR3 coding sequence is TGTGCCAGCAGCGAGACAGGGCGGGATGAAAAACTGTTTTTT. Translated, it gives CASSETGRDEKLFF.

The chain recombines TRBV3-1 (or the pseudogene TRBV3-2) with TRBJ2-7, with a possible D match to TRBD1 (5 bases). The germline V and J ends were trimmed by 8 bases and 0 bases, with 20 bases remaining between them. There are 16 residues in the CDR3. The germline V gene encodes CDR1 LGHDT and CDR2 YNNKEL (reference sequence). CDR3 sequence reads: CASARWWTPSSYEQYF. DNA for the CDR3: TGTGCCAGCGCCAGATGGTGGACACCAAGCTCCTACGAGCAGTACTTC.

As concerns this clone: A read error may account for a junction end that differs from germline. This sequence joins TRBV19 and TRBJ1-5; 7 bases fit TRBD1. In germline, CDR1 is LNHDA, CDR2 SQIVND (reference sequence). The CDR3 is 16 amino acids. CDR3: CASNIRFLTGIKPQHF. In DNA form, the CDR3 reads TGTGCCAGTAATATAAGGTTTTTGACAGGGATTAAGCCCCAGCATTTT.

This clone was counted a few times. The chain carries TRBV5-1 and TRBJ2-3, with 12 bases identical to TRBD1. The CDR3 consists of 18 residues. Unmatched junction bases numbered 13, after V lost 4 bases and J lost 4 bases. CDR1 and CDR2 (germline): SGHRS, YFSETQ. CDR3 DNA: TGCGCCAGCAGCCTTTTCCCGCCGGGACAGGGGGCTTCAGATACGCAGTATTTT. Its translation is CASSLFPPGQGASDTQYF.

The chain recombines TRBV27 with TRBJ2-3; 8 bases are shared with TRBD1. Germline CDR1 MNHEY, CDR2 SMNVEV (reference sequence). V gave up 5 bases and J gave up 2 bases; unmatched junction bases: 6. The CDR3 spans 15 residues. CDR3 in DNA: TGTGCCAGCAGTGAGACAGGGGTTTTCACAGATACGCAGTATTTT. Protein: CASSETGVFTDTQYF.